This T cell receptor (beta chain) comes out of a study of T-cell reconstitution after alpha-beta-depleted transplantation in children (dated by TCRdb to between 2015 and 2016). Describing the broader study: Using TCR repertoire profiling, the study quantitatively followed how T-cell immune reconstitution unfolded in children after TCRalphabeta/CD19-depleted allogeneic hematopoietic cell transplantation. Study-wide conclusions, independent of this receptor: The frequencies of hyperexpanded clones fell over the following months, and after one year, T-cell counts and TCRbeta diversity were mostly attributed to newly produced T cells. The apparently early alphabetaT-cell count recovery about two months after transplant was reportedly dependent on only several hundred rapidly expanded clones derived from non-depleted graft cells. In some patients, the high TCRbeta diversity seen at day 60 was put down to recipient T cells and intrathymic progenitors that had survived conditioning.

The CDR3 sequence holds 17 residues, the cysteine and phenylalanine included. The read is trimmed to its CDR3 DNA, 51 bases read in frame from base 1. Per the germline V gene, SGHRS is the CDR1 and YFSETQ is the CDR2. Unmatched junction bases come to 13, with V trimmed by 4 bases and J by 8 bases. This clonotype was detected a few times. Its antigen is unknown. No much larger clone is present one base from it, and per-base qualities are unavailable. In the paper's terms, the treatment or condition label means: allogeneic hematopoietic cell transplantation with graft depleted of TCRalphabeta T cells and CD19 B cells. The children who served as transplant recipients had been given grafts of TCRalphabeta/CD19-depleted allogeneic hematopoietic cells. Receptors were amplified or captured by PCR. For sequencing, an Illumina HiSeq 2500 was employed. TCR libraries were prepared with molecular barcoding, using unique molecular identifiers to normalize TCRbeta repertoire quantification. TCRdb redid the processing of the public reads, applying fastp at Q25 and MiXCR, and retained in-frame beta chains. When rows share a CDR3 protein, they turn into one entry using the most common DNA and genes. This sample comprises under 250,000 distinct CDR3 sequences, about a sixth of them detected only once. The ten biggest clones cover 43% of the sample.

The sequenced sample was PBMCs, mostly from graft donor cells, obtained 360 days after TCRalphabeta/CD19-depleted stem cell transplant. The chain couples TRBV5-1 to TRBJ2-1; the junction holds 12 bases that match TRBD2. The receptor was isolated from a male patient aged 2 to 9 who had a stem cell transplant for acute lymphoblastic leukemia, so the T cells may come from the graft donor. The CDR3 protein is CASSVEASGGVGDEQFF. The nucleotides read TGCGCCAGCAGCGTGGAGGCTAGCGGGGGGGTAGGCGATGAGCAGTTCTTC.